This entry lists 19 T cell receptor beta chains sequenced from one sample in a study of shared clonotypes between healthy human individuals. Only in-frame clones appear in the TCRdb table, and some are missing; sequencing was by immunoSEQ multiplex PCR. The table shows around 940,000 clones, with 76% occurring only once. The sequencing sample was made of memory CD4+ T cells sorted from blood. As for subset: CD45RA-negative fraction. These TCRs come from a man younger than 35 in good health.

This chain joins TRBV5-8 and TRBJ2-7; the match to TRBD2 covers 8 bases. This CDR3 is 14 amino acids long. V gave up 4 bases and J gave up 4 bases; unmatched junction bases: 7. Per germline, CDR1 SGHTS and CDR2 YDEGEE. The CDR3 DNA sequence: TGTGCCAGCAGCCCCAGCGGGAGACTATACGAGCAGTACTTC. As protein: CASSPSGRLYEQYF.

This chain joins TRBV28 and TRBJ1-5; tentative D call: TRBD1 (6 bases). V was cut by 5 bases and J by 2 bases, with 16 bases left in between. The CDR3 is 16 amino acids. The germline V gene encodes CDR1 MDHEN and CDR2 SYDVKM. The CDR3: CASSTQGPGGNQPQHF. The CDR3 DNA follows: TGTGCCAGCAGTACTCAGGGGCCAGGCGGCAATCAGCCCCAGCATTTT.

The chain recombines TRBV7-9 with TRBJ2-1, with TRBD1 identical over 10 bases. Germline loops: CDR1 SEHNR, CDR2 FQNEAQ (reference sequence). This CDR3 spans 13 amino acids. V lost 11 bases and J lost 8; bases outside the gene matches: 9. CDR3 protein: CAVGQGVTDEQFF. The CDR3 DNA follows: TGTGCCGTCGGACAGGGGGTCACGGATGAGCAGTTCTTC. Drawing the rest from reference TRBV7-9 and TRBJ2-1, the complete variable domain is DTGVSQNPRHKITKRGQNVTFRCDPISEHNRLYWYRQTLGQGPEFLTYFQNEAQLEKSRLLSDRFSAERPKGSFSTLEIQRTEQGDSAMYLCAVGQGVTDEQFFGPGTRLTVL.

The CDR3 loop reads CATSSLDSRSQETQYF. The CDR3 bases are TGTGCCACCAGCAGCCTGGACAGTAGATCCCAAGAGACCCAGTACTTC. The chain is built from TRBV15 and TRBJ2-5; possibly TRBD1 for D (6 bases). V lost 3 bases and J lost 1, with 15 bases in between. This CDR3 has 16 residues. Looked up from germline, CDR1 is LNHNV and CDR2 is YYDKDF (reference sequence).

V usage is TRBV7-9 and J usage is TRBJ1-5, with D unresolved. This CDR3 has 16 amino acids. Germline V gene lookup returns CDR1 SEHNR and CDR2 FQNEAQ (reference sequence). V lost 6 bases and J lost 2, with 17 bases in between. Written as DNA, the CDR3 is TGTGCCAGCAGTTCCCCGGGATCGATGGGCAATCAGCCCCAGCATTTT. It is translated as CASSSPGSMGNQPQHF.

V is TRBV6-6 and J is TRBJ2-1; TRBD2 is a possible D gene (5 bases). Trimming took 4 bases from V and 4 from J, leaving 8 bases between them. CDR1 and CDR2 (germline): MNHNY, SVGAGI (reference sequence). This CDR3 has 13 amino acids. The CDR3 region has the DNA TGTGCCAGCAGTTCACTAGATTACAATGAGCAGTTCTTC. It is translated as CASSSLDYNEQFF.

At least ten counts were recorded for this clone. CDR3 protein: CASSKLRDRGNQPQHF. The CDR3 DNA reads as TGTGCCAGCAGTAAACTCCGGGACAGAGGCAATCAGCCCCAGCATTTT. The chain carries TRBV27 and TRBJ1-5; TRBD1 matches at 7 bases. The CDR3 is 16 residues long. V lost 5 bases and J lost 2; bases outside the gene matches: 9. CDR1 is MNHEY, CDR2 SMNVEV, per germline (reference sequence).

This clone appeared a few times. The chain is built from TRBV18 and TRBJ1-1, with D tentatively TRBD1 (5 bases). Trimming took 2 bases from V and 1 from J, leaving 8 bases between them. This CDR3 is built from 14 residues. Per germline, CDR1 KGHSH and CDR2 LQKENI. Here the CDR3 reads CASSPKGQNTEAFF. CDR3 bases: TGTGCCAGCTCACCAAAGGGGCAGAACACTGAAGCTTTCTTT.

The chain links TRBV7-6 to TRBJ1-3; D perhaps matches TRBD1 (5 bases). The V and J ends lost 4 bases and 4 bases respectively, with 17 bases between them. Per the germline V gene, CDR1 is SGHVS and CDR2 is FNYEAQ. This CDR3 comprises 16 residues. CDR3 sequence reads: CASSSDGGGSGNTIYF. The CDR3 nucleotides read TGTGCCAGCAGCTCCGATGGGGGGGGTTCGGGAAACACCATATATTTT.

Only a few counts were recorded for this clone. The chain combines TRBV9 with TRBJ2-5, with 7 bases fitting TRBD2. The CDR3 contains 13 residues. Germline values: CDR1 SGDLS, CDR2 YYNGEE. V dropped 6 bases and J dropped 5; count of bases not matched to a gene: 7. Here the CDR3 reads CASTPGGLETQYF. CDR3 coding DNA: TGTGCCAGCACCCCGGGGGGTTTGGAGACCCAGTACTTC.

This rearrangement joins TRBV5-5 to TRBJ2-7; 11 bases line up with TRBD1. CDR3 size: 15 residues. V lost 1 base, J lost 5 bases, and 5 bases stayed unmatched. The germline V gene encodes CDR1 SGHKS and CDR2 YYEKEE (reference sequence). The CDR3 here is CASSLIGQGADEQYF. CDR3 sequence (DNA): TGTGCCAGCAGCTTGATCGGACAGGGGGCGGACGAGCAGTACTTC.

This chain links TRBV7-8 with TRBJ1-3; 8 bases line up with TRBD1. This CDR3 contains 16 residues. The V gene end was trimmed by 5 bases and the J gene end by 0 bases; junction bases not matched to a gene: 6. Germline assignment: CDR1 SGHVS and CDR2 FQNEAQ. Here the CDR3 DNA reads TGTGCCAGCAGCGAACTAACAGGGGGCTCTGGAAACACCATATATTTT. This translates into CASSELTGGSGNTIYF.

The chain carries TRBV10-3 and TRBJ1-2; 7 bases fit TRBD1. The CDR3 consists of 11 residues. The ends lost 11 bases at V and 3 bases at J; junction bases unmatched: 3. CDR1 is ENHRY and CDR2 is SYGVKD in the germline V gene. CDR3 sequence (DNA): TGTGCCTCCGGGACAGACTATGGCTACACCTTC. This translates into CASGTDYGYTF.

Only a few counts were recorded for this clone. The chain couples TRBV6-5 to TRBJ1-1; D is ambiguous. With 8 bases removed from V and 2 bases from J, the gap between germline ends came to 12 bases. Germline V CDR1 and CDR2: MNHEY, SVGAGI. This CDR3 spans 13 amino acids. CDR3 amino acids: CASGFRENTEAFF. CDR3 sequence (DNA): TGTGCCAGCGGATTTCGGGAAAACACTGAAGCTTTCTTT.

This chain links TRBV6-1 with TRBJ2-2; possibly TRBD2 for D (5 bases). CDR3 length: 16 amino acids. The germline CDR1 and CDR2 sequences are MNHNS and SASEGT. V was clipped by 3 bases and J by 7 bases, with 18 bases between them. DNA for the CDR3: TGTGCCAGCAGTGAGATATCCCCCGCCGCGGGCGGGGAGCTGTTTTTT. It yields the protein CASSEISPAAGGELFF.

The chain joins TRBV30 to TRBJ1-6; D might be TRBD1 (6 bases). This CDR3 spans 16 amino acids. Trimming removed 4 bases from V and 4 bases from J, with 17 bases in between. Germline-derived CDR1 and CDR2 are GTSNPN and SVGIG (reference sequence). The DNA for the CDR3 is TGTGCCTGGAATGACAGGTGGGAACCTTATAATTCACCCCTCCACTTT. Protein sequence: CAWNDRWEPYNSPLHF.

A note on this clone: A much larger clonotype is one base distant, so this may be a read error. The J gene is TRBJ1-1, the V gene TRBV5-5; D not certain. Germline CDR1 SGHKS, CDR2 YYEKEE (reference sequence). With 1 base removed from V and 2 bases from J, the gap between germline ends came to 6 bases. The CDR3 is 13 residues long. Here the CDR3 DNA reads TGTGCCAGCAGCTTGACCAGTAACACTGAAGCTTTCTTT. The encoded protein is CASSLTSNTEAFF. The whole variable domain, filled in from reference TRBV5-5 and TRBJ1-1, reads DAGVTQSPTHLIKTRGQQVTLRCSPISGHKSVSWYQQVLGQGPQFIFQYYEKEERGRGNFPDRFSARQFPNYSSELNVNALLLGDSALYLCASSLTSNTEAFFGQGTRLTVV.

The rearrangement uses TRBV2 and TRBJ1-5, with D possibly being TRBD1 (5 bases). V was cut by 6 bases and J by 3 bases, with 15 bases left in between. CDR1 and CDR2 (germline): SNHLY, FYNNEI. The CDR3 loop spans 15 amino acids. The CDR3 spells CASSANTGSNQPQHF. DNA of the CDR3: TGTGCCAGCAGCGCGAATACAGGATCCAATCAGCCCCAGCATTTT.

The gene calls are TRBV18 and TRBJ1-1; D gene uncertain. The CDR3 is made up of 13 amino acids. Germline V lookup: CDR1 KGHSH, CDR2 LQKENI. V dropped 4 bases and J dropped 1 base, with 7 bases sitting between them. The CDR3 sequence: CASSQYKNTEAFF. DNA of the CDR3: TGTGCCAGCTCACAATATAAGAACACTGAAGCTTTCTTT.